A selection of T cell receptor beta chains follows, all from one sample in a study of blood T cell repertoires in COVID-19. The method was immunoSEQ multiplex PCR; TCRdb's version includes in-frame clones alone and lacks a portion of them. This sample has about 140,000 clones, with 70% to 80% found just once. The sequencing sample was made of peripheral blood. These receptors all stem from a woman older than 75 with active or convalescent COVID-19. Each CDR3 is given with its conserved first and last residue. D genes are given only for firm matches. Not every row has a clone size; where given, it reads once, few, many or a size class.

V	J	size	D	DNA	CDR3
TRBV9	TRBJ1-6	NA	TRBD1	TGTGCCAGCAGCGAAAGGGACAGGGGTAATTCACCCCTCCACTTT	CASSERDRGNSPLHF
TRBV6-5	TRBJ1-2	once	NA	TGTGCCAGCAGCCGGACAGTTAACTATGGCTACACCTTC	CASSRTVNYGYTF
TRBV20-1	TRBJ1-1	NA	NA	TGCAGTGTCCAAGCGAACACTGAAGCTTTCTTT	CSVQANTEAFF
TRBV6-6	TRBJ2-7	few	TRBD1	TGTGCCAGCAGTTACTCGATCGGGACAGGGTTCTACGAGCAGTACTTC	CASSYSIGTGFYEQYF
TRBV24-1	TRBJ2-4	NA	NA	TGTGCCACCAGATCCTCGGGGGCCAAAAACATTCAGTACTTC	CATRSSGAKNIQYF
TRBV6-6	TRBJ1-5	few	TRBD1	TGTGCCAGTTCAGGACAGGGACGGAAGCCCCAGCATTTT	CASSGQGRKPQHF
TRBV6-2/TRBV6-3	TRBJ2-1	NA	NA	TGTGCCAGCAGTCACCAGGGGGGCGATGGGACCAGGTTACGCTCCTACAATGAGCAGTTCTTC	CASSHQGGDGTRLRSYNEQFF
TRBV30	TRBJ1-6	NA	NA	TGTGCCTGGAGTGACATCGGCAGGGGATCACCCCTCCACTTT	CAWSDIGRGSPLHF
TRBV6-5	TRBJ2-3	NA	NA	TGTGCCAGCAGATCAGGGCCTGGTACACATGATACGCAGTATTTT	CASRSGPGTHDTQYF
TRBV6-2/TRBV6-3	TRBJ2-1	NA	TRBD2	TGTGCCAGCAGTCGACTAGCGGGGGGTATTAATGAGCAGTTCTTC	CASSRLAGGINEQFF
TRBV6-6	TRBJ2-3	few	NA	TGTGCCAGCAGTTTAAAAGATACGCAGTATTTT	CASSLKDTQYF
TRBV19	TRBJ1-5	NA	NA	TGTGCCACACGCCCGGGGTTGGGCCGGAATAGCAATCAGCCCCAGCATTTT	CATRPGLGRNSNQPQHF
TRBV3-1/TRBV3-2	TRBJ1-6	NA	NA	TGTGCCAGCAGCCTCAGGGTTAATTCACCCCTCCACTTT	CASSLRVNSPLHF
TRBV30	TRBJ2-1	NA	TRBD1	TGTGCCTGGAGGGGGACAGGGTCAACGTCGGAGCAGTTCTTC	CAWRGTGSTSEQFF
TRBV27	TRBJ1-2	few	NA	TGTGCCAGCAGACCTCAGGGATTTGATGGCTACACCTTC	CASRPQGFDGYTF
TRBV19	TRBJ1-2	NA	TRBD1	TGTGCCAGTAGTATCGACAGGGGGCGCGGTTATGGCTACACCTTC	CASSIDRGRGYGYTF
TRBV14	TRBJ1-1	NA	NA	TGTGCCAGCAGCCAAGACAGGGTGACTGAAGCTTTCTTT	CASSQDRVTEAFF
TRBV7-2	TRBJ2-3	NA	NA	TGTGCCAGCAGCTTAGATTTAGAAGATACGCAGTATTTT	CASSLDLEDTQYF
TRBV6-5	TRBJ1-2	NA	NA	TGTGCCAGCAGTTACTCCCTCGGGGACACCTATGGCTACACCTTC	CASSYSLGDTYGYTF
TRBV30	TRBJ1-4	NA	NA	TGTGCCTGGAGGGAGAATTCCGGCAGAAATGAAAAACTGTTTTTT	CAWRENSGRNEKLFF
TRBV5-4	TRBJ2-2	NA	NA	TGTGCCAGCAGCTTGCCCGGAGGGAGGACCGGGGAGCTGTTTTTT	CASSLPGGRTGELFF
TRBV5-1	TRBJ1-2	NA	NA	TGCGCCAGCAGCTTGGGCGGGGGATTGAACTATGGCTACACCTTC	CASSLGGGLNYGYTF
TRBV9	TRBJ2-7	NA	TRBD1	TGTGCCAGCAGCGCCACCACGGACAGGGAGGAAGAGCAGTACTTC	CASSATTDREEEQYF
TRBV19	TRBJ1-2	NA	TRBD1	TGTGCCAGCACTTTCGGACAGGCATATGGCTACACCTTC	CASTFGQAYGYTF
TRBV5-1	TRBJ1-1	NA	TRBD1	TGCGCCAGCAGCTCCGGACAGGTAATGAACACTGAAGCTTTCTTT	CASSSGQVMNTEAFF
TRBV28	TRBJ1-5	once	NA	TGTGCCAGCAGACTGAAACAGAGCAATCAGCCCCAGCATTTT	CASRLKQSNQPQHF
TRBV2	TRBJ1-2	NA	NA	TGTGCCAGCAGTGAATCGCGTAACTATGGCTACACCTTC	CASSESRNYGYTF
TRBV25-1	TRBJ1-1	NA	NA	TGTGCCAGCAGTGAATGGACATCTAACACTGAAGCTTTCTTT	CASSEWTSNTEAFF
TRBV10-3	TRBJ1-2	NA	NA	TGTGCCACAAACGAGGGCTCTAACTATGGCTACACCTTC	CATNEGSNYGYTF
TRBV3-1/TRBV3-2	TRBJ1-2	NA	NA	TGTGCCAGCAGCTCCGGACAGAACTATGGCTACACCTTC	CASSSGQNYGYTF
TRBV3-1/TRBV3-2	TRBJ1-5	NA	TRBD1	TGTGCCAGCAGCCAAAATCCGGGACAGGGTCAGCCCCAGCATTTT	CASSQNPGQGQPQHF
TRBV5-1	TRBJ1-6	NA	NA	TGCGCCAGCAGAACAGATTTTTATAATTCACCCCTCCACTTT	CASRTDFYNSPLHF
TRBV29-1	TRBJ2-1	NA	NA	TGCAGCGCGCAGGACAATGAGCAGTTCTTC	CSAQDNEQFF
TRBV6-5	TRBJ1-5	NA	TRBD1	TGTGCCAGCGAGAACAGTTCAGGGGGATCCCAGCCCCAGCATTTT	CASENSSGGSQPQHF
TRBV6-5	TRBJ1-2	once	NA	TGTGCCAGCAGTTACACCCACGCGGTATCGAACTATGGCTACACCTTC	CASSYTHAVSNYGYTF
TRBV2	TRBJ1-3	NA	NA	TGTGCCAGCAGTCCCACTGCGCTTTTCGGAAACACCATATATTTT	CASSPTALFGNTIYF
TRBV11-2	TRBJ2-5	few	TRBD2	TGTGCCAGCAGCTTATTGCGGGGGGGTAGGGAGACCCAGTACTTC	CASSLLRGGRETQYF